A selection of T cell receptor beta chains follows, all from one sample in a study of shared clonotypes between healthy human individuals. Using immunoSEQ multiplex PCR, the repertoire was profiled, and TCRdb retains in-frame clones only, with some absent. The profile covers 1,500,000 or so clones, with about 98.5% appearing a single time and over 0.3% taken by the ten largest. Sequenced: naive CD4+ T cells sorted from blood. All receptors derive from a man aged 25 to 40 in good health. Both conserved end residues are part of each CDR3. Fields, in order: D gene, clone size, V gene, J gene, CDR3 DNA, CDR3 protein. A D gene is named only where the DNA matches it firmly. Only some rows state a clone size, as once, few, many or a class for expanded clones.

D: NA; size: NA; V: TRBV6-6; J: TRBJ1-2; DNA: TGTGCCAGCAGGTATGAGTCAGATGGCTACACCTTC; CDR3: CASRYESDGYTF
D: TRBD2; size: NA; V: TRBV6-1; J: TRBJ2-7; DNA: TGTGCCAGCAGTACCAAGGGAGGGTTTTACGAGCAGTACTTC; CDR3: CASSTKGGFYEQYF
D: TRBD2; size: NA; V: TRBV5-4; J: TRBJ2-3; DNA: TGTGCCAGCAGTCCGGGCGGGAGAGCCACAGATACGCAGTATTTT; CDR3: CASSPGGRATDTQYF
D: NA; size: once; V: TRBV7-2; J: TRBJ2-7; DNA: TGTGCCAGCAGCATTCATCCGGGAGAGGCCTACGAGCAGTACTTC; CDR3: CASSIHPGEAYEQYF
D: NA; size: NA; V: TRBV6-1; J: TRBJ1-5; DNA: TGTGCCAGCAGCCTGTCCGGCAATCAGCCCCAGCATTTT; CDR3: CASSLSGNQPQHF
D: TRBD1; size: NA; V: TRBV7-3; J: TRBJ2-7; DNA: TGTGCCAGTCTTACCCATCGGGACAGGGCCTACGAGCAGTACTTC; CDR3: CASLTHRDRAYEQYF
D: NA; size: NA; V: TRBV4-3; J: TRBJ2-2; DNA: TGCGCCAGCAGCCAAGTTCCCGCTCTCGCGGCCGGGGAGCTGTTTTTT; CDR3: CASSQVPALAAGELFF
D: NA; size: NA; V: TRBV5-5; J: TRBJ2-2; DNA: TGTGCCAGCAGCTTGCGGGACTACACCGGGGAGCTGTTTTTT; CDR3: CASSLRDYTGELFF
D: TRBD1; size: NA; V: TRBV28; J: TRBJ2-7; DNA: TGTGCCAGCACCCTGGACAGGGCTGCCTACGAGCAGTACTTC; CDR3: CASTLDRAAYEQYF
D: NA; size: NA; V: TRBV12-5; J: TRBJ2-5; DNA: TGTGCTAGTGGGCCCACCTTAAAGACCCAGTACTTC; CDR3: CASGPTLKTQYF
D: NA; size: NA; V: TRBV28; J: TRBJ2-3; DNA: TGTGCCAGCAGTTTATTGCGTAGGACAGATACGCAGTATTTT; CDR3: CASSLLRRTDTQYF
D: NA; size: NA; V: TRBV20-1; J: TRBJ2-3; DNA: TGCAGTGCTCCAGTGTCAGATACGCAGTATTTT; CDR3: CSAPVSDTQYF
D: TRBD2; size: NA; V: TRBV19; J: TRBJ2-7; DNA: TGTGCCAGTAGTATACGAGGAGCGGGAGGGCCGGGGGAGCAGTACTTC; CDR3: CASSIRGAGGPGEQYF
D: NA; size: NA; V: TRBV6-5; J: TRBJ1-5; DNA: TGTGCCAGCAGGAATCAGCCCCAGCATTTT; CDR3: CASRNQPQHF
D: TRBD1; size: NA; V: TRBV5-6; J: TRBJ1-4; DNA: TGTGCCAGCAGCCGGGACAGGGAGTTCCTGTTTTTT; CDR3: CASSRDREFLFF
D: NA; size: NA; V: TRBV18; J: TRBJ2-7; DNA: TGTGCCAGCTCACCTAGGTGGGACGAGCAGTACTTC; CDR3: CASSPRWDEQYF
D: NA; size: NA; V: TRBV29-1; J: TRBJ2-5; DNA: TGCAGCGTTGATCACAGTCGGGAGACCCAGTACTTC; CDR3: CSVDHSRETQYF
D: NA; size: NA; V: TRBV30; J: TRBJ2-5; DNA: TGTGCCTGGAGCACAGGCGAGACCCAGTACTTC; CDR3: CAWSTGETQYF
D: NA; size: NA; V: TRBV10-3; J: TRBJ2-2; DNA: TGTGCCATCAGTGATGACCCCGGCGGCACCGGGGAGCTGTTTTTT; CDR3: CAISDDPGGTGELFF
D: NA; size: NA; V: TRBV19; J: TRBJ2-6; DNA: TGTGCCAGTAGTATAGTACAGGGTACCTCTGGGGCCAACGTCCTGACTTTC; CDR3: CASSIVQGTSGANVLTF
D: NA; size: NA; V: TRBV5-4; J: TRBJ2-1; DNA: TGTGCCAGCAGCTTTGGGGCTGAAAGCTATGAGCAGTTCTTC; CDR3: CASSFGAESYEQFF
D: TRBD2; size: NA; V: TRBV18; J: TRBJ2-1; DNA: TGTGCCAGCTCCCGAGGGACTAGCGGGGGATACAATGAGCAGTTCTTC; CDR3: CASSRGTSGGYNEQFF
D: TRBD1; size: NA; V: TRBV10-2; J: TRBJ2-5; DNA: TGCGCCAGCAGTCCCGGGACAGGGGGCCCCCAAGAGACCCAGTACTTC; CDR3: CASSPGTGGPQETQYF
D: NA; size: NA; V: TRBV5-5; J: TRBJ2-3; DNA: TGTGCCAGCAGCTTGGTGTTTGAGACAGATACGCAGTATTTT; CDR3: CASSLVFETDTQYF
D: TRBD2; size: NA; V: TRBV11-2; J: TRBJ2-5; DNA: TGTGCCAGCAGCAATGGGTTAGCGGGTTTTCAAGAGACCCAGTACTTC; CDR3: CASSNGLAGFQETQYF
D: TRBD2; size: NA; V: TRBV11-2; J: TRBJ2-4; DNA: TGTGCCAGCAGCCGCCTTAGGGAGGGAGTAAACATTCAGTACTTC; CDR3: CASSRLREGVNIQYF
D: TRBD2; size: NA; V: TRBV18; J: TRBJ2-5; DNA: TGTGCCAGCTCACTGGGACTAGCGGGAGTGATTGAGACCCAGTACTTC; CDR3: CASSLGLAGVIETQYF
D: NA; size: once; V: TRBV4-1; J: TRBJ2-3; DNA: TGCGCCAGCAGCCAAGATATACAGGGAGATACGCAGTATTTT; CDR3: CASSQDIQGDTQYF
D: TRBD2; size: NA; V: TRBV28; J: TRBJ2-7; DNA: TGTGCCAGCAGTTTGTCTAGCGGAGCCCCCTACGAGCAGTACTTC; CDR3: CASSLSSGAPYEQYF
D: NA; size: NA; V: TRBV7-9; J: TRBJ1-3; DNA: TGTGCCAGCAGCTCAACCAGAGGGGAAATAGCGCCTGGAAACACCATATATTTT; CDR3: CASSSTRGEIAPGNTIYF
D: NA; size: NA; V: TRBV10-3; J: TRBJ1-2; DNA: TGTGCCATCAGCCTGGTTCCTGGTGGCTACACCTTC; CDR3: CAISLVPGGYTF
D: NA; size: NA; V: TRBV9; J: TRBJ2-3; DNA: TGTGCCAGCAGCGTAGGTACAGATACGCAGTATTTT; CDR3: CASSVGTDTQYF
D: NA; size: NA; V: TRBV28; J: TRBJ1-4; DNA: TGTGCCAGCAGTTTAAGGGGACCGAGGAGAGGACTGTTTTTT; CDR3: CASSLRGPRRGLFF
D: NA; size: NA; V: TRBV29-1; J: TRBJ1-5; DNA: TGCAGCGTGGGAGACACCCTCGCGGAGCCCCAGCATTTT; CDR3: CSVGDTLAEPQHF
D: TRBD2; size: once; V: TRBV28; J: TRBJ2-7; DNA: TGTGCCAGCAGTGTATCTAGCGGGAGTTTGTACGAGCAGTACTTC; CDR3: CASSVSSGSLYEQYF
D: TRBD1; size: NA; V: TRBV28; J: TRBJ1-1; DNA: TGTGCCAGCAGTTTATCGGGACAGGGACTGAACACTGAAGCTTTCTTT; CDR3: CASSLSGQGLNTEAFF
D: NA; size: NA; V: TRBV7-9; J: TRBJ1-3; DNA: TGTGCCAGCAGCTTTGGGGGCGCAGCTGGAAACACCATATATTTT; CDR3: CASSFGGAAGNTIYF